These 20 T cell receptor beta chains originate from one sample sequenced in a study of cytomegalovirus exposure and HLA in healthy donors. Primers included in the PCR were 60 Vbeta and 13 Jbeta primers. Sequencing was performed with immunoSEQ multiplex PCR; in TCRdb, only in-frame clones are kept and a portion is missing. The sample records about 94,000 clones, 75% to 80% being singletons. Sequencing was done on a sample of PBMCs. The receptors derive from a man aged 25-45 years in good health and CMV-seronegative.

This clone has just a few counts. The chain is built from TRBV5-4 and TRBJ1-1; 7 nucleotides align to TRBD1. V lost 0 bases, J lost 3 bases, and 8 bases stayed unmatched. Germline V gives CDR1 SGHNT, CDR2 YYREEE (reference sequence). The CDR3 sequence is 16 residues long. CDR3 protein: CASSLDWDRSDTEAFF. In DNA, the CDR3 is TGTGCCAGCAGCTTGGATTGGGACAGAAGTGACACTGAAGCTTTCTTT.

The chain combines TRBV5-1 with TRBJ1-3, with D hard to call. Germline CDR1 SGHRS, CDR2 YFSETQ. The CDR3 contains 15 residues. V dropped 0 bases and J dropped 2 bases, with 9 bases sitting between them. The CDR3 nucleotides read TGCGCCAGCAGCTTGGCCGGGGTTCCTGGAAACACCATATATTTT. It codes for CASSLAGVPGNTIYF.

This clone was seen a handful of times. The chain links TRBV7-2 to TRBJ2-1, with TRBD1 matching 8 bases. The J segment lost 3 bases and the V segment lost 4 bases, leaving 5 bases of the junction unmatched. Looked up from germline, CDR1 is SGHTA and CDR2 is FQGNSA. The length of the CDR3 is 15 residues. The CDR3 DNA reads TGTGCCAGCAGCTCCGGGACAGGATACTACAATGAGCAGTTCTTC. Its protein product is CASSSGTGYYNEQFF.

The chain couples TRBV18 to TRBJ1-2, with D possibly being TRBD1 (5 bases). The CDR3 is 13 residues long. V lost 2 bases and J 7 bases, leaving 11 bases between the germline ends. CDR1 KGHSH and CDR2 LQKENI come from the germline V gene. CDR3 DNA sequence: TGTGCCAGCTCACCAGGGGCAGGTGGTGGCTACACCTTC. Translation gives CASSPGAGGGYTF.

V and J are TRBV7-9 and TRBJ1-5; 8 bases are a match to TRBD1. Germline trimming cut 6 bases from V and 0 bases from J; bases unmatched to any gene: 4. The CDR3 is 15 residues long. Germline V CDR1 and CDR2: SEHNR, FQNEAQ (reference sequence). The chain's CDR3 is CASSEQGGSNQPQHF. The CDR3 DNA follows: TGTGCCAGCAGTGAACAGGGGGGTAGCAATCAGCCCCAGCATTTT.

The rearrangement uses TRBV5-5 and TRBJ1-2; no clear D. Germline loops: CDR1 SGHKS, CDR2 YYEKEE (reference sequence). The CDR3 is made up of 15 amino acids. Trimming stripped 0 bases from V and 2 bases from J, with 11 bases between. The CDR3 sequence: CASSLGQVTNYGYTF. The CDR3 nucleotides read TGTGCCAGCAGCTTGGGGCAGGTGACCAACTATGGCTACACCTTC.

This clone was seen just once. The chain carries TRBV28 and TRBJ1-4, with D unresolved. Germline CDR1 and CDR2: MDHEN and SYDVKM. With 5 bases removed from V and 0 bases from J, the gap between germline ends came to 7 bases. The CDR3 consists of 14 residues. CDR3 nucleotides: TGTGCCAGCAGTCGAGTGGCAACTAATGAAAAACTGTTTTTT. Its translation is CASSRVATNEKLFF.

The J gene is TRBJ2-1, the V gene TRBV5-4; TRBD2 matches 9 bases. The trim removed 3 bases at V and 10 bases at J, leaving 8 bases unmatched. Germline CDR1 is SGHNT and CDR2 is YYREEE (reference sequence). The CDR3 has 14 amino acids. The CDR3 DNA reads as TGTGCCAGCAGCTCCGCGGGGGGGCCGGGGGAGCAGTTCTTC. Translation: CASSSAGGPGEQFF.

The chain combines TRBV27 with TRBJ2-7, with TRBD1 as a possible D gene (5 bases). CDR1 MNHEY and CDR2 SMNVEV come from the germline V gene (reference sequence). This CDR3 is built from 15 residues. V shed 3 bases and J shed 2 bases, with 14 bases lying between them. This chain's CDR3 is CASSFGLRDTYEQYF. In nucleotides, the CDR3 is TGTGCCAGCAGTTTCGGCCTCAGGGATACCTACGAGCAGTACTTC.

The CDR3 DNA sequence: TGTGCTAGTGGCGCCGGACAGGGTAGCACAGATACGCAGTATTTT. Encoded protein: CASGAGQGSTDTQYF. The V call is TRBV12-5, the J call TRBJ2-3, with 8 bases that match TRBD1. CDR3 length: 15 amino acids. The J segment lost 0 bases and the V segment lost 6 bases, leaving 5 bases of the junction unmatched. Per germline, CDR1 LGHNT and CDR2 FRNRAP.

The rearrangement uses TRBV5-1 and TRBJ1-4; D unresolved. Trimming took off 2 bases at V and 7 bases at J, with 9 bases between the two ends. Germline V gene data show CDR1 as SGHRS and CDR2 as YFSETQ. This CDR3 comprises 13 residues. CDR3 sequence (DNA): TGCGCCAGCAGCTTAGAGGGAGGTGAAAAACTGTTTTTT. Its translation is CASSLEGGEKLFF.

The genes are TRBV4-3 and TRBJ1-2; 9 nucleotides agree with TRBD1. CDR3 length: 16 amino acids. Germline values: CDR1 LGHNA, CDR2 YSLEER. After removal of 1 base from V and 8 bases from J, the junction contained 11 bases not matched to a gene. The CDR3, as DNA: TGCGCCAGCAGCCAAGGGACCGGGACAGGGCTAGAAGGCTACACCTTC. It codes for CASSQGTGTGLEGYTF.

The chain employs TRBV6-5 and TRBJ1-1; D is ambiguous. The CDR3 is 15 amino acids. CDR1 MNHEY and CDR2 SVGAGI come from the germline V gene. V gave up 6 bases and J gave up 5 bases, with 19 bases separating them. CDR3 in DNA: TGTGCCAGCAGCTACCTATCCGGGGTTAGGACTGAAGCTTTCTTT. This gives the protein CASSYLSGVRTEAFF.

This chain links TRBV11-2 with TRBJ1-4; TRBD1 might be the D (5 bases). From germline, CDR1 is SGHAT and CDR2 FQNNGV. The CDR3 has 15 amino acids. The V gene lost 6 bases and the J gene lost 8 bases, with 19 bases spanning the gap. Here the CDR3 reads CASRPPGGGREKLFF. The CDR3 nucleotides are TGTGCCAGCAGACCCCCTGGGGGGGGAAGGGAAAAACTGTTTTTT.

The chain carries TRBV7-9 and TRBJ2-7; 9 positions agree with TRBD1. Germline V gene lookup returns CDR1 SEHNR and CDR2 FQNEAQ (reference sequence). This CDR3 spans 16 amino acids. With 5 bases clipped from V and 0 bases from J, the junction kept 8 bases outside the gene matches. The CDR3 spells CASSPRTGASSYEQYF. CDR3 bases: TGTGCCAGCAGCCCAAGGACAGGGGCAAGCTCCTACGAGCAGTACTTC.

The chain employs TRBV10-2 and TRBJ1-1; 8 bases map to TRBD1. The CDR3 sequence is 13 residues long. V was pared by 2 bases and J by 10 bases, with 6 bases of the junction left unmatched. Germline lookup yields CDR1 WSHSY and CDR2 SAAADI. CDR3 residues: CASSEGRGRGAFF. CDR3 in DNA: TGCGCCAGCAGTGAGGGCAGGGGGCGGGGAGCTTTCTTT.

This clone came up a few times. This chain links TRBV27 with TRBJ2-7; 8 nucleotides agree with TRBD2. Germline trimming cut 5 bases from V and 7 bases from J; bases unmatched to any gene: 19. The CDR3 consists of 17 residues. Germline-derived CDR1 and CDR2 are MNHEY and SMNVEV (reference sequence). For the CDR3, the DNA is TGTGCCAGCAGTCCCCGGGGAAGCGGGGTGCGGGGGGAGGAGCAGTACTTC. Translated, it gives CASSPRGSGVRGEEQYF.

In its sample, this clone was seen once. This chain connects TRBV4-3 to TRBJ1-6, with unresolved D. The CDR3 extends over 17 amino acids. V was trimmed by 2 bases and J by 8 bases, leaving 19 bases between them. The germline gives CDR1 LGHNA, CDR2 YSLEER. This chain's CDR3 is CASSQMGTSKEHSPLHF. The DNA for the CDR3 is TGCGCCAGCAGCCAAATGGGCACCTCAAAGGAACATTCACCCCTCCACTTT.

This clone was observed a few times. The gene calls are TRBV5-1 and TRBJ2-1; TRBD2 might be the D (6 bases). V lost 4 bases and J lost 0, with 29 bases in between. The length of the CDR3 is 21 residues. Germline V gene sequence: CDR1 SGHRS, CDR2 YFSETQ. In nucleotides, the CDR3 is TGCGCCAGCAGCCTGGGCCGCACGGGACTGGTCCCTTTTAGCTCCTACAATGAGCAGTTCTTC. Translating it yields CASSLGRTGLVPFSSYNEQFF.

This clone has just a few counts. The CDR3 spells CASRPKGVYEQYF. Written as DNA, the CDR3 is TGTGCCAGCAGGCCAAAGGGGGTCTACGAGCAGTACTTC. This rearrangement joins TRBV6-1 to TRBJ2-5, with D perhaps TRBD1 (6 bases). With the DNA end fitting TRBJ2-7 better, the J assignment may be wrong. CDR3 length: 13 amino acids. Germline values: CDR1 MNHNS, CDR2 SASEGT.